The 27 T cell receptor beta chains below all came from one sample that was sequenced in a study of CD8+ T cells in alopecia areata. Following extraction, RNA underwent reverse transcription to cDNA, which served as the sequencing template. Some clones are missing from TCRdb's copy, which holds only in-frame ones; the method was immunoSEQ multiplex PCR. The sample contains around 300,000 clones, none of them singletons. The sorting of pooled cutaneous lymph node cells relied on CD4, CD8alpha, NKG2D, NKG2ACE and other markers. What was sequenced was CD4+ T cells sorted from a lymph node. Receptors were obtained from a C3H/HeJ mouse with alopecia areata. This strain has MHC haplotype H2-k.

Regarding this clone: Gene names and germline refer to mouse. Read sequence stops 4 residues before the CDR3 end, and the germline J gene provides the missing end. Other nucleotide sequences in the sample specify the same CDR3. This chain joins TRBV19 and TRBJ2-5; no definite D call. V gave up 2 bases and J gave up 2 bases, with 9 bases separating them. CDR1 FNHDT and CDR2 SITEND come from the germline V gene (reference sequence). The CDR3 length is 14 residues. CDR3 region: CASSIRQIQDTQYF. The part of the CDR3 DNA that was read is TGTGCCAGCAGTATCAGACAAATCCAAGAC.

As concerns this clone: Any gene name here is a mouse gene name. The read terminates 4 residues ahead of where the CDR3 ends, so the germline J gene completes it. The gene calls are TRBV13-1 and TRBJ2-5; 7 bases fit TRBD1. V lost 6 bases, J lost 3 bases, and 4 bases stayed unmatched. The CDR3 runs to 13 residues. CDR1 and CDR2 (germline): NSHNY, SYGAGN. The CDR3 sequence is CASKRQGQDTQYF. The sequenced CDR3 bases are TGTGCCAGCAAAAGACAGGGTCAAGAC.

Comment on this clone: Gene names are mouse gene names. The read terminates 4 residues ahead of where the CDR3 ends, so the germline J gene completes it. V gene TRBV14 combines with J gene TRBJ1-1, with 8 bases fitting TRBD1. The germline CDR1 and CDR2 sequences are SGHDT and FRDEAV. Germline trimming cut 5 bases from V and 1 base from J; bases unmatched to any gene: 4. The CDR3 spans 14 residues. The part of the CDR3 DNA that was read is TGTGCCAGCAGGGCTGACAGGGGAAACACA. Amino acids: CASRADRGNT. The whole CDR3 reads CASRADRGNTEVFF. The variable domain in full, with the rest retrieved from reference TRBV14 and TRBJ1-1, is EAGVTQSPRYAVLQEGQAVSFWCDPISGHDTLYWYQQPRDQGPQLLVYFRDEAVIDNSQLPSDRFSAVRPKGTNSTLKIQSAKQGDTATYLCASRADRGNTEVFFGKGTRLTVV.

This clone was seen more than once but under ten times. The gene names here belong to mouse. The CDR3 end lies 4 residues beyond the end of the read and is filled in from the germline J gene. The rearrangement links TRBV5 to TRBJ2-3; tentative D call: TRBD2 (6 bases). Trimming stripped 0 bases from V and 0 bases from J, with 13 bases between. CDR3 length: 17 residues. The germline V gene has CDR1 LGHNA and CDR2 YNLKQL (reference sequence). This chain's CDR3 is CASSQDSGGLSAETLYF. The covered CDR3 bases are TGTGCCAGCAGCCAAGATTCGGGGGGACTTAGTGCAGAA.

Of note for this clone: The listed genes are named as in mouse. The chain's CDR3 is CASSIQGITEVFF. CDR3 bases read: TGTGCCAGCAGTATCCAGGGGATCACA. V and J are TRBV19 and TRBJ1-1; D possibly corresponds to TRBD1 (6 bases). Read sequence stops 4 residues before the CDR3 end, and the germline J gene provides the missing end. The V end lost 2 bases, the J end lost 4 bases, and 9 bases lay between the germline ends. The CDR3 consists of 13 residues. CDR1 is FNHDT and CDR2 is SITEND in the germline V gene (reference sequence). Supplemented by reference TRBV19 and TRBJ1-1, the full variable domain reads GGIITQTPKFLIGQEGQKLTLKCQQNFNHDTMYWYRQDSGKGLRLIYYSITENDLQKGDLSEGYDASREKKSSFSLTVTSAQKNEMAVFLCASSIQGITEVFFGKGTRLTVV.

This clone was counted between two and nine times. The listed genes are named as in mouse. The sequenced fragment ends 4 residues before the CDR3 boundary, so the rest is inferred from the germline J gene. This specimen includes other DNA sequences encoding the same CDR3. This chain connects TRBV13-1 to TRBJ1-1; TRBD1 is a possible D gene (5 bases). V lost 0 bases to trimming and J lost 1 base, with 10 bases between them. CDR3 length equals 15 residues. The germline CDR1 and CDR2 sequences are NSHNY and SYGAGN. CDR3 sequence: CASSDAPGGNTEVFF. CDR3 bases read: TGTGCCAGCAGTGATGCGCCGGGGGGGAACACA.

This clone was detected a few times. The germline and genes are mouse ones. This CDR3 is CASSDPLLGGSYEQYF. The part of the CDR3 DNA that was read is TGTGCCAGCAGTGATCCCCTACTGGGGGGCTCCTAT. The chain links TRBV13-1 to TRBJ2-7; 9 bases are a match to TRBD2. The read ends 4 residues before the CDR3 terminus; that terminus is restored from the germline J gene. Germline V gives CDR1 NSHNY, CDR2 SYGAGN. V lost 1 base, J lost 0 bases, and 5 bases stayed unmatched. This CDR3 is 16 amino acids long.

On this clone itself: Mouse names are used for the genes. Read coverage stops 4 residues before the CDR3 terminus; the germline J gene supplies the remainder. Other DNA variants within this sample encode the same CDR3. V usage is TRBV1 and J usage is TRBJ1-1, with TRBD1 matching 7 bases. Germline V gene lookup returns CDR1 NSQYPW and CDR2 LRSPGD (reference sequence). The CDR3 consists of 13 residues. The ends lost 4 bases at V and 1 base at J; junction bases unmatched: 0. The covered CDR3 bases are TGCACCTGCAGTGGACAGGGAAACACA. Its translation is CTCSGQGNT. In full, the CDR3 reads CTCSGQGNTEVFF.

A few counts support this clone. Gene names are mouse gene names. The observed sequence ends 4 residues before the CDR3 terminus, with the missing tail filled in from the germline J gene. The chain joins TRBV14 to TRBJ2-2; no reliable D call. In germline, CDR1 is SGHDT, CDR2 FRDEAV. The CDR3 totals 12 residues. V was trimmed by 3 bases and J by 4 bases, leaving 4 bases between them. CDR3 bases read: TGTGCCAGCAGTTACAGCACCGGG. Translating gives CASSYSTG. The complete CDR3 protein is CASSYSTGQLYF.

On this clone itself: Gene names and germline match the mouse. The CDR3 end falls 4 residues outside the read, so it is completed with the germline J gene. The chain employs TRBV19 and TRBJ2-1; 9 bases fit TRBD1. This CDR3 comprises 15 residues. Germline loops: CDR1 FNHDT, CDR2 SITEND (reference sequence). Trimming at V came to 2 bases and at J to 6 bases, leaving 6 bases not matched to a gene. The CDR3: CASSILRDRAAEQFF. The sequenced part of the CDR3 DNA is TGTGCCAGCAGTATCCTCCGGGACAGGGCTGCT.

This clone appeared a few times. The genes are named according to mouse. The read ends 4 residues early relative to the CDR3; the germline J gene fills the gap. This chain links TRBV19 with TRBJ2-3; TRBD2 matches at 8 bases. The CDR3 contains 17 residues. Trimming took 7 bases from V and 0 from J; bases not matched to a gene: 13. The germline V gene has CDR1 FNHDT and CDR2 SITEND (reference sequence). Here the CDR3 reads CASQPPVGGVSAETLYF. The covered CDR3 bases are TGTGCCAGCCAACCACCTGTGGGGGGGGTTAGTGCAGAA. Full variable domain (missing parts from reference TRBV19 and TRBJ2-3): GGIITQTPKFLIGQEGQKLTLKCQQNFNHDTMYWYRQDSGKGLRLIYYSITENDLQKGDLSEGYDASREKKSSFSLTVTSAQKNEMAVFLCASQPPVGGVSAETLYFGSGTRLTVL.

This clone was seen more than once but under ten times. The gene names here belong to mouse. The CDR3 end falls 4 residues outside the read, so it is completed with the germline J gene. Other DNA sequences from this sample encode an identical CDR3 as well. The chain employs TRBV13-1 and TRBJ2-4; TRBD2 agrees at 7 bases. The V gene's germline CDR1 is NSHNY and CDR2 SYGAGN. CDR3 length: 14 amino acids. V gave up 5 bases and J gave up 1 base; unmatched junction bases: 4. The CDR3 is CASSVDWGQNTLYF. CDR3 DNA (partial): TGTGCCAGCAGCGTCGACTGGGGTCAAAAC.

On this clone itself: All gene names here are mouse names. The CDR3 end lies 4 residues beyond the end of the read and is filled in from the germline J gene. The sample carries other DNA sequences with the same CDR3. J is TRBJ2-5 and V is TRBV13-2; tentatively, D is TRBD2 (7 bases). Germline CDR1 reads NNHNN; CDR2 reads SYGAGS (reference sequence). The CDR3 covers 14 residues. CDR3 DNA (partial): TGTGCCAGCGGTGATGGGGGGGCGCGGGAC. Protein: CASGDGGARD. In full, the CDR3 is CASGDGGARDTQYF.

This clone has only a few counts. Mouse names are used for the genes. The CDR3 is cut off 4 residues early in the read; its end comes from the germline J gene. This sequence joins TRBV17 and TRBJ2-4, with TRBD2 matching 14 bases. Germline CDR1 MNHDT, CDR2 YYDKIL. Trimming cost V 3 bases and J 1 base; bases outside gene matches: 3. The CDR3 extends over 17 amino acids. The sequenced CDR3 bases are TGTGCTAGCAGTAGGAGGGACTGGGGGGGCGGTCAAAAC. As protein: CASSRRDWGGGQN. The CDR3 in its entirety is CASSRRDWGGGQNTLYF.

For this clone: Gene labels here are mouse ones. The read is 4 residues too short to cover the CDR3 end, so that end is filled in from the germline J gene. V usage is TRBV31 and J usage is TRBJ1-2, with D tentatively TRBD1 (5 bases). The CDR3 sequence is 14 residues long. V was pared by 3 bases and J by 0 bases, with 11 bases between. Germline lookup yields CDR1 GKSSPN and CDR2 SITVG. CDR3 in amino acids: CAWSPGSANSDYTF. The sequenced CDR3 bases are TGTGCCTGGAGCCCAGGGAGTGCAAACTCC.

As concerns this clone: Gene labels here are mouse ones. The read terminates 4 residues ahead of where the CDR3 ends, so the germline J gene completes it. This chain joins TRBV31 and TRBJ1-2; 7 bases map to TRBD1. The CDR3 sequence is 14 residues long. Germline values: CDR1 GKSSPN, CDR2 SITVG. The junction had 4 bases not matched to a gene; V was cut back by 3 bases and J by 0 bases. CDR3 bases read: TGTGCCTGGAGAACAGGGGCCTCAAACTCC. Protein: CAWRTGASNS. In full, the CDR3 reads CAWRTGASNSDYTF.

This clone was seen more than once but under ten times. Genes here carry mouse names. With the read ending 4 residues before the CDR3 end, the germline J gene is used to fill in that end. J is TRBJ2-5 and V is TRBV14; 9 nucleotides align to TRBD1. The CDR3 spans 15 residues. CDR1 is SGHDT and CDR2 is FRDEAV in the germline V gene. J lost 0 bases, V lost 4 bases, and 3 bases had no gene match. The covered CDR3 bases are TGTGCCAGCAGTGGGACAGGGCCTAACCAAGAC. Amino acid sequence: CASSGTGPNQD. The complete CDR3 sequence is CASSGTGPNQDTQYF.

This clone has just a few counts. Germline and genes: mouse. The read ends 4 residues early relative to the CDR3; the germline J gene fills the gap. The sample contains more than one DNA sequence encoding this CDR3. The rearrangement links TRBV13-2 to TRBJ2-1; TRBD2 matches 11 bases. The CDR3 is made up of 15 amino acids. The germline V gene encodes CDR1 NNHNN and CDR2 SYGAGS (reference sequence). Unmatched junction bases numbered 2, after V lost 3 bases and J lost 3 bases. CDR3 protein: CASGVTGGGYAEQFF. CDR3 DNA (partial): TGTGCCAGCGGTGTGACTGGGGGGGGCTATGCT.

This clone was detected a few times. The listed genes are named as in mouse. The sequence runs out 4 residues before the end of the CDR3; the remainder is reconstructed from the germline J gene. The V and J genes are TRBV13-1 and TRBJ2-3; 11 positions match TRBD1. The germline gives CDR1 NSHNY, CDR2 SYGAGN. The CDR3 loop spans 15 amino acids. V lost 2 bases to trimming and J lost 1 base; unmatched junction nucleotides: 0. The sequenced CDR3 bases are TGTGCCAGCAGTGAGGACAGGGGGCGTGCAGAA. This gives the protein CASSEDRGRAE. The whole CDR3 sequence reads CASSEDRGRAETLYF.

Only a few counts were recorded for this clone. The genes and germline here are from mouse. The DNA read from the CDR3 is TGTGCCAGCAGCCAAAAGACTGGGGGGGTAGAC. Protein sequence: CASSQKTGGVD. The entire CDR3 protein is CASSQKTGGVDTQYF. This sequence joins TRBV5 and TRBJ2-5; TRBD2 matches at 11 bases. Coverage ceases 4 residues before the CDR3 finishes, and the germline J gene fills in the end. The CDR3 contains 15 residues. Germline V gene sequence: CDR1 LGHNA, CDR2 YNLKQL (reference sequence).

Notes on this clone: Gene names follow the mouse nomenclature. Read data end 4 residues before the CDR3 end; the end is taken from the germline J gene. The J gene is TRBJ2-2, the V gene TRBV5, with TRBD2 matching over 9 bases. The CDR3 is 17 amino acids. The germline gives CDR1 LGHNA, CDR2 YNLKQL (reference sequence). The J segment lost 1 base and the V segment lost 0 bases, leaving 3 bases of the junction unmatched. The DNA read from the CDR3 is TGTGCCAGCAGCCAAGATACTGGGGGGCTAAACACCGGG. Its protein product is CASSQDTGGLNTG. The whole CDR3 protein reads CASSQDTGGLNTGQLYF.

This clone was detected a few times. Genes here carry mouse names. Read data end 4 residues before the CDR3 end; the end is taken from the germline J gene. The chain couples TRBV19 to TRBJ1-1; D perhaps matches TRBD1 (5 bases). The CDR3 runs to 16 residues. Germline V gives CDR1 FNHDT, CDR2 SITEND (reference sequence). The CDR3: CASSTSRDWGMREVFF. The covered CDR3 bases are TGTGCCAGCAGTACAAGCCGGGACTGGGGGATGAGA.

This clone has just a few counts. Genes and germline come from the mouse. The DNA ends 4 residues before the CDR3 does, and the rest of the CDR3 is filled in from the germline J gene. This rearrangement joins TRBV1 to TRBJ2-1, with no clear D. The CDR3 consists of 13 residues. V lost 6 bases and J 1 base, leaving 7 bases between the germline ends. Germline V gives CDR1 NSQYPW, CDR2 LRSPGD (reference sequence). The DNA read from the CDR3 is TGCACCTGCAGGGTCAGGAACTATGCT. Protein product: CTCRVRNYA. The entire CDR3 protein reads CTCRVRNYAEQFF.

This clone was found a few times. Gene names refer to mouse genes. Partial CDR3 DNA: TGTGCCAGCAGTACTCCGGGACAGTCAAACACCGGG. Its translation: CASSTPGQSNTG. The full CDR3 protein reads CASSTPGQSNTGQLYF. The chain has TRBV13-1 and TRBJ2-2; TRBD1 agrees at 7 bases. The read falls 4 residues short of the CDR3 end, and the missing part is taken from the germline J gene. Germline CDR1 and CDR2: NSHNY and SYGAGN. The CDR3 consists of 16 residues. V gave up 4 bases and J gave up 0 bases; unmatched junction bases: 6.

This clone was observed a handful of times. Genes and germline come from the mouse. Read data end 4 residues before the CDR3 end; the end is taken from the germline J gene. This sequence joins TRBV1 and TRBJ2-3, with 10 nucleotides matching TRBD1. CDR1 NSQYPW and CDR2 LRSPGD come from the germline V gene (reference sequence). This CDR3 comprises 17 residues. Trimming removed 0 bases from V and 1 base from J; junction bases left unmatched: 4. CDR3 bases read: TGCACCTGCAGTGCAGAACGACAGGGGGCGGGTGCAGAA. This encodes CTCSAERQGAGAE. The entire CDR3 sequence reads CTCSAERQGAGAETLYF.

This clone turned up a few times. Mouse names are used for the genes. Read data end 4 residues before the CDR3 end; the end is taken from the germline J gene. The V gene is TRBV13-1, the J gene TRBJ2-4, with 7 bases that match TRBD1. Germline V gene data show CDR1 as NSHNY and CDR2 as SYGAGN. The CDR3 is 15 amino acids. The CDR3 here is CASSGPPGQKNTLYF. The sequenced part of the CDR3 DNA is TGTGCCAGCAGTGGGCCCCCGGGACAGAAAAAC.

This clone has a handful of counts. The listed genes are named as in mouse. The read comes to an end 4 residues before the CDR3 does, leaving the germline J gene to fill in the end. V usage is TRBV5 and J usage is TRBJ2-5; D is perhaps TRBD1 (6 bases). CDR1 and CDR2 (germline): LGHNA, YNLKQL (reference sequence). V lost 2 bases and J 0 bases, leaving 12 bases between the germline ends. The CDR3 spans 16 residues. The sequenced part of the CDR3 DNA is TGTGCCAGCAGCCAAAGGGCAGGGGATAACCAAGAC. This gives the protein CASSQRAGDNQD. The complete CDR3 reads CASSQRAGDNQDTQYF.